This TCR beta chain was sequenced for a study of T cells in localized non-small cell lung cancer. Points on this clone: The antigen remains unidentified. Other DNA sequences from this sample encode an identical CDR3 as well.

Repertoires were generated with immunoSEQ multiplex PCR, while TCRdb's copy carries only in-frame clones and drops some. In the table there are 55,000 to 75,000 clones, 90% to 95% of which are singletons. Findings and limits, study-wide: Of the top 100 tumor clones, median approximately 50 were in adjacent lung, approximately 29 among its top 100. In the blood, greater T cell density corresponded to longer overall survival. Uninvolved adjacent lung, not tumor, had the highest T cell clonality. Heterogeneity is still possible, as just one tumor region was sequenced.

The CDR3 loop spans 18 amino acids. With 4 bases clipped from V and 1 base from J, the junction kept 13 bases outside the gene matches. Looked up from germline, CDR1 is SGHTS and CDR2 is YDEGEE. The gene calls are TRBV5-8 and TRBJ2-5; 10 bases are shared with TRBD2. This clonotype was obtained from a man aged 40 to 70 with stage I lung adenocarcinoma. The sequencing here drew on peripheral blood, taken before any cancer treatment. The CDR3 region is CASSRPGLATGIQETQYF. In nucleotides, the CDR3 is TGTGCCAGCAGCCGACCGGGACTAGCGACTGGAATCCAAGAGACCCAGTACTTC.